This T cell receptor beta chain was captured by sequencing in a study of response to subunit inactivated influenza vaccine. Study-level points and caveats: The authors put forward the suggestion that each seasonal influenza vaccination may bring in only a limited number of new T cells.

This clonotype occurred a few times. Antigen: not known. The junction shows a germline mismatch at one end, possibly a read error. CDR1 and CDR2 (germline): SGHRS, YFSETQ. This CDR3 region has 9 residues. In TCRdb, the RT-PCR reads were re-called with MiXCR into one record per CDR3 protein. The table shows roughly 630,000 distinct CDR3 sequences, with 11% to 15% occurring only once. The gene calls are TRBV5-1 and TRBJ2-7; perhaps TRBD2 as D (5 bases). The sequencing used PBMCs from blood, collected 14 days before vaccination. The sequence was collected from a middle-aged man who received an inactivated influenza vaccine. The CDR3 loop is CASSPGEAF. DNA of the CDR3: TGCGCCAGCAGCCCCGGGGAAGCATTC.